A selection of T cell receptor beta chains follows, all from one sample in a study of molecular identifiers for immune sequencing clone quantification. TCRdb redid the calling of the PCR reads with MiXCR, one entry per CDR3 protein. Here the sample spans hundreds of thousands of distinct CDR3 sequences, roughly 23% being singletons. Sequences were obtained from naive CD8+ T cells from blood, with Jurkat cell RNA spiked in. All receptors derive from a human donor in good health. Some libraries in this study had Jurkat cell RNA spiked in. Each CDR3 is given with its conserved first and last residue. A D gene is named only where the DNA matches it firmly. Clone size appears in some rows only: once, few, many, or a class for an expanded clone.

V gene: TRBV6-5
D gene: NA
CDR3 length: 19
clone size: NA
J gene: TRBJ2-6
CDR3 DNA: TGTGCCAGCAGTTACTTTGTCGGGACCGCCCACTCTGGGGCCAACGTCCTGACTTTC
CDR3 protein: CASSYFVGTAHSGANVLTF

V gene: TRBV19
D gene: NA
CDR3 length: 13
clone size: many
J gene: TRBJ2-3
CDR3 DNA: TGTGCCAGTCGCCCGGGAGGCACAGATACGCAGTATTTT
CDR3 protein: CASRPGGTDTQYF

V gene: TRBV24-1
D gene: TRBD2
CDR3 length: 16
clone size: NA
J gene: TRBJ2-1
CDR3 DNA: TGTGCCACCAGTGAGGCTCCTAGCGGGGGTTACAATGAGCAGTTCTTC
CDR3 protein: CATSEAPSGGYNEQFF

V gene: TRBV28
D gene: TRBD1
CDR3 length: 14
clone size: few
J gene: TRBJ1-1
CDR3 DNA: TGTGCCAGCAGTTGGGACAGGCCGAACACTGAAGCTTTCTTT
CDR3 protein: CASSWDRPNTEAFF

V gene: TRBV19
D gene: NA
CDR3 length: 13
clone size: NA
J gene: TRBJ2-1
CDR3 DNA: TGTGCCAGTAGAGGAGCGGGCGCGGATGAGCAGTTCTTC
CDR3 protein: CASRGAGADEQFF

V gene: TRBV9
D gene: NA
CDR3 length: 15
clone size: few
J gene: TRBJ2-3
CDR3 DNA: TGTGCCAGCAGCGTGGGGTATAGCCCCGGAGATACGCAGTATTTT
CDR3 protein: CASSVGYSPGDTQYF

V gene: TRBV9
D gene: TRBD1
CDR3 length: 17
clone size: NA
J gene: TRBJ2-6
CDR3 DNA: TGTGCCAGCAGCGTACGGGACAGGTCCTCTGGGGCCAACGTCCTGACTTTC
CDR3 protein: CASSVRDRSSGANVLTF

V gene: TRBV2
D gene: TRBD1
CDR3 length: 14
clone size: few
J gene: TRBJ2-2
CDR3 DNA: TGTGCCACCCGGGACAGGGCGAACACCGGGGAGCTGTTTTTT
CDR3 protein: CATRDRANTGELFF

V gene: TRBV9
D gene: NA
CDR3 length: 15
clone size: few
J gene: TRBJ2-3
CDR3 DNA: TGTGCCAGCAGCGTAGCTCGGTCGGGAGTGGATACGCAGTATTTT
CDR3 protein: CASSVARSGVDTQYF

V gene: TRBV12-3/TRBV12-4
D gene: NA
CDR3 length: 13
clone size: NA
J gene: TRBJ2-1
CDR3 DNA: TGTGCCAGCAGCTATACTAGGTCGGGTGAGCAGTTCTTC
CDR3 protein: CASSYTRSGEQFF

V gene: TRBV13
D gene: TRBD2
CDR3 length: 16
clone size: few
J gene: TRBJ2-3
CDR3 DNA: TGTGCCAGCAGCCCGCCTAGCGGGGGGGCCGTGGATACGCAGTATTTT
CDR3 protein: CASSPPSGGAVDTQYF

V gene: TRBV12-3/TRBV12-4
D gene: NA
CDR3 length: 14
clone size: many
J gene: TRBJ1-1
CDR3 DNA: TGTGCCAGCAGACCTTGGACAGCGAACACTGAAGCTTTCTTT
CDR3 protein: CASRPWTANTEAFF

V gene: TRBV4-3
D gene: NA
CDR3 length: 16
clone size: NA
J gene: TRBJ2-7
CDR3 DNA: TGCGCCGGCAGCCAAGATACCACGACTGCCTACTACGAGCAGTACTTC
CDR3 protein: CAGSQDTTTAYYEQYF

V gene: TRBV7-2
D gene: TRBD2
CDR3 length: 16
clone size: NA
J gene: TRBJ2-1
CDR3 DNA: TGTGCCAGCAGCCAGCTAGCGGGAAGCGTCTACAATGAGCAGTTCTTC
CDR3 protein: CASSQLAGSVYNEQFF